The present T cell receptor (beta chain) was sequenced within a study of T cell responses to AZD1222 COVID-19 vaccine. General study findings and limits: Just five or six AZD1222 recipients tested seropositive at baseline. Donors were largely white British and mainly female; clonal diversity was possibly underestimated.

Clones were sequenced by immunoSEQ multiplex PCR, and TCRdb holds only the in-frame ones, with some missing. The sample includes 95,000 to 100,000 clones, 70% to 85% of them seen just once. The CDR3 loop spans 13 amino acids. CDR1 is ENHRY and CDR2 is SYGVKD in the germline V gene. V lost 7 bases and J lost 4, with 14 bases in between. Details on this clone: Its antigen is still unknown.

Sample: peripheral blood, taken 28 days after the second AZD1222 dose. The chain has TRBV10-3 and TRBJ2-7; D not certain. This receptor was taken from an adult who received the AZD1222 COVID-19 vaccine. In DNA form, the CDR3 reads TGTGCCATCACCCTTGGGGTGGAATACGAGCAGTACTTC. Protein product: CAITLGVEYEQYF.